The clone carrying this TCR beta chain was seen many times. Antigen specificity is unknown. This entry belongs to a study of Graves' ophthalmopathy and Graves' hyperthyroidism. Diagnosis relied on clinical symptoms, serum thyroxine, TRAb, thyroid ultrasound and orbital computed tomography. Regarding the study as a whole: The model's ophthalmopathy progression predictions had about 69% sensitivity and 72.22% specificity.

From RNA, the CDR3 regions of TCR beta chains were amplified and sequenced. The first round was an RT-PCR with HTBI primers, and the second round was a multiplex PCR. TCRdb called the multiplex PCR reads again in MiXCR, with one record for every CDR3 protein. The sample lists approximately 160,000 distinct CDR3 sequences; just under 40% were seen once. V was cut by 3 bases and J by 7 bases, with 6 bases left in between. The CDR3 is 12 amino acids. The chain couples TRBV12-3 or TRBV12-4 to TRBJ2-2; the D is unclear. The material sequenced was peripheral blood. The receptor's source is a young man with Graves' ophthalmopathy. The CDR3 here is CASSFSNGELFF. The CDR3 nucleotides are TGTGCCAGCAGTTTTTCTAACGGGGAGCTGTTTTTT.